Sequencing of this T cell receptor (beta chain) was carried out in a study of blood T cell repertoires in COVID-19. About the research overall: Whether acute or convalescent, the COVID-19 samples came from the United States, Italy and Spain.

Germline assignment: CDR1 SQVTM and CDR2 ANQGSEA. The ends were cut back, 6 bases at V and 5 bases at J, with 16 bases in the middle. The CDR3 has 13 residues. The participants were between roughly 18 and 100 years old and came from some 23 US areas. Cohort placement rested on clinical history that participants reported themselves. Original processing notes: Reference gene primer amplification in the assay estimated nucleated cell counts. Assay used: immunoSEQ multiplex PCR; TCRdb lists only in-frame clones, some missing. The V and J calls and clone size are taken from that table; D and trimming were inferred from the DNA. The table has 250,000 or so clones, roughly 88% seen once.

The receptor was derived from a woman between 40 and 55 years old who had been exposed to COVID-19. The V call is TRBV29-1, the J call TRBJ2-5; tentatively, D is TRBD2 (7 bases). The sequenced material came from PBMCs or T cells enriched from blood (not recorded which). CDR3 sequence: CSVATRGGETQYF. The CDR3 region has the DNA TGCAGCGTAGCGACAAGGGGGGGGGAGACCCAGTACTTC.